This T cell receptor beta chain was captured by sequencing in a study of T cells in Graves' hyperthyroidism and ophthalmopathy. Broader study findings: Most expanded thyroid clonotypes above 0.001 also appeared in blood.

RNA transcripts were the template for amplifying TCR beta CDR3 regions. First-round RT-PCR targeting the TCR CDR3 was performed with the HTBI primer set. TCRdb analysed the multiplex PCR reads with MiXCR anew, one entry per CDR3 protein. The repertoire holds about 530,000 distinct CDR3 sequences, with 17% as singletons. Germline V gene data show CDR1 as SGHTA and CDR2 as FQGTGA. This CDR3 has 14 amino acids. A Clinical Activity Score of at least 3, a NOSPECS grade of at least 4 and a duration under 3 months were recorded in the ophthalmopathy patients. Exclusion followed for patients with uncontrolled infection, other autoimmune disease, pregnancy or lactation. PBMCs were sourced from around 10 ml fresh peripheral blood. This clonotype has just a few counts. The antigen is undetermined. A read error may account for a junction end that differs from germline.

The sequence was collected from a woman between 18 and 30 years old with Graves' ophthalmopathy. The chain has TRBV7-3 and TRBJ2-3; D might be TRBD2 (5 bases). Material for sequencing was blood. CDR3 sequence (DNA): TGTGCCAGCAGCTTATCAGGAGGCACAGATACGCGGTATTTT. It yields the protein CASSLSGGTDTRYF. Full variable domain (missing parts from reference TRBV7-3 and TRBJ2-3): GAGVSQTPSNKVTEKGKYVELRCDPISGHTALYWYRQSLGQGPEFLIYFQGTGAADDSGLPNDRFFAVRPEGSVSTLKIQRTERGDSAVYLCASSLSGGTDTRYFGPGTRLTVL.